The 30 T cell receptor beta chains below were found in one sample sequenced in a study of control samples from healthy donors and cancer patients. The table came from immunoSEQ multiplex PCR; TCRdb's copy has only in-frame clones and leaves some out. The table shows about 110,000 clones, with 70% to 85% occurring only once. Material for sequencing was blood. These receptors all stem from a man younger than 35 in good health.

J is TRBJ1-1 and V is TRBV15; no clear D gene. Trimming stripped 5 bases from V and 2 bases from J, with 9 bases between. The CDR3 has 13 amino acids. The germline gives CDR1 LNHNV, CDR2 YYDKDF (reference sequence). CDR3 residues: CATSYHGNTEAFF. CDR3 DNA sequence: TGTGCCACCAGCTATCACGGTAACACTGAAGCTTTCTTT.

The V gene is TRBV5-8, the J gene TRBJ2-3; possibly TRBD1 for D (5 bases). Trimming removed 1 base at V and 1 base at J, with 10 bases between. CDR1 is SGHTS and CDR2 is YDEGEE in the germline V gene. The CDR3 sequence is 15 residues long. The CDR3, as DNA: TGTGCCAGCAGCTTGTTCACAGGAGGCACAGATACGCAGTATTTT. Translating it yields CASSLFTGGTDTQYF.

The chain employs TRBV2 and TRBJ1-4; 10 nucleotides agree with TRBD1. The CDR3 runs 15 residues. Germline CDR1 reads SNHLY; CDR2 reads FYNNEI. The J segment lost 8 bases and the V segment lost 6 bases, leaving 9 bases of the junction unmatched. CDR3 sequence reads: CASRGDGTGVEKLFF. The CDR3 nucleotides are TGTGCCAGCAGGGGGGACGGGACAGGGGTGGAAAAACTGTTTTTT.

J is TRBJ1-1 and V is TRBV6-5; the D gene is possibly TRBD1 (6 bases). The CDR3 contains 15 residues. The ends were cut back, 0 bases at V and 0 bases at J, with 8 bases in the middle. CDR1 is MNHEY and CDR2 is SVGAGI in the germline V gene. This chain's CDR3 is CASSYSWTVNTEAFF. The CDR3 DNA reads as TGTGCCAGCAGTTACTCATGGACAGTGAACACTGAAGCTTTCTTT.

This chain connects TRBV24-1 to TRBJ2-2; possible D gene TRBD2, 7 bases. CDR3 length equals 18 residues. CDR1 is KGHDR, CDR2 SFDVKD, per germline. The V end was cut by 0 bases, the J end by 2 bases, with 15 bases between. CDR3 in amino acids: CATSDLRGAGTNTGELFF. The DNA of the CDR3 is TGTGCCACCAGTGATTTGCGGGGGGCGGGGACTAACACCGGGGAGCTGTTTTTT.

This clone was recorded at least ten times. The CDR3 nucleotides are TGTGCCAGCAGTGAATCGGGCAGGGACTTCAATCAGCCCCAGCATTTT. The encoded protein is CASSESGRDFNQPQHF. The genes are TRBV25-1 and TRBJ1-5, with D maybe TRBD1 (5 bases). The CDR3 covers 16 residues. Per the germline V gene, CDR1 is MGHDK and CDR2 is SYGVNS. Trimming stripped 1 base from V and 3 bases from J, with 13 bases between.

V gene TRBV7-2 combines with J gene TRBJ2-1; 8 nucleotides match TRBD2. This CDR3 has 16 residues. CDR1 is SGHTA and CDR2 is FQGNSA in the germline V gene. The V segment lost 2 bases and the J segment 4 bases; nucleotides outside the gene matches: 7. CDR3 coding DNA: TGTGCCAGCAGCTTAAGGACGGGGGGGACGTACAATGAGCAGTTCTTC. Amino acid sequence: CASSLRTGGTYNEQFF.

This clone was observed a single time. The chain recombines TRBV4-1 with TRBJ2-3, with 11 positions matching TRBD2. The CDR3 extends over 19 amino acids. V lost 4 bases, J lost 5 bases, and 17 bases stayed unmatched. CDR1 and CDR2 from the germline V gene are MGHRA and YSYEKL. Here the CDR3 reads CASSRRRGASGGQGDTQYF. The CDR3 region has the DNA TGCGCCAGCAGCCGCCGAAGGGGGGCTAGCGGGGGGCAGGGAGATACGCAGTATTTT.

The rearrangement links TRBV5-5 to TRBJ2-2; D is uncertain. V gave up 6 bases and J gave up 1 base, with 10 bases separating them. From germline, CDR1 is SGHKS and CDR2 YYEKEE (reference sequence). The CDR3 consists of 14 residues. The DNA for the CDR3 is TGTGCCAGCATCACCACAGTGAACACCGGGGAGCTGTTTTTT. Protein product: CASITTVNTGELFF.

This clone has a single count. The chain uses TRBV4-3 and TRBJ1-4, with D tentatively TRBD1 (6 bases). The CDR3 consists of 15 residues. Germline V gene sequence: CDR1 LGHNA, CDR2 YSLEER. V was trimmed by 0 bases and J by 6 bases, leaving 11 bases between them. The CDR3 nucleotides read TGCGCCAGCAGCCAAGATGGCTACAGGGATGAAAAACTGTTTTTT. Translation gives CASSQDGYRDEKLFF.

In its sample, this clone was seen once. The same CDR3 also results from other DNA sequences found in this sample. The CDR3 reads CASSVGGSNQPQHF. As DNA, the CDR3 is TGTGCCAGCAGCGTAGGGGGGTCCAATCAGCCCCAGCATTTT. The chain employs TRBV9 and TRBJ1-5, with D maybe TRBD1 (5 bases). The germline V gene encodes CDR1 SGDLS and CDR2 YYNGEE. V was clipped by 0 bases and J by 3 bases, with 7 bases between them. This CDR3 has 14 residues.

The chain employs TRBV7-9 and TRBJ2-6, with TRBD1 matching 8 bases. J was trimmed by 1 base and V by 8 bases; bases with no gene match: 13. The CDR3 spans 18 residues. Germline CDR1 reads SEHNR; CDR2 reads FQNEAQ (reference sequence). This chain's CDR3 is CASRARGQDSSGANVLTF. CDR3 nucleotides: TGTGCCAGCCGAGCACGGGGACAGGACTCTTCTGGGGCCAACGTCCTGACTTTC.

The chain has TRBV2 and TRBJ2-2; 11 nucleotides agree with TRBD1. This CDR3 spans 17 amino acids. V lost 6 bases and J lost 2; bases outside the gene matches: 8. Germline-derived CDR1 and CDR2 are SNHLY and FYNNEI. The chain's CDR3 is CASRTGQGASNTGELFF. CDR3 sequence (DNA): TGTGCCAGCAGAACCGGACAGGGGGCGTCCAACACCGGGGAGCTGTTTTTT.

This chain links TRBV27 with TRBJ2-3; D uncertain. This CDR3 contains 13 residues. V gave up 6 bases and J gave up 1 base, with 8 bases separating them. Germline assignment: CDR1 MNHEY and CDR2 SMNVEV (reference sequence). DNA of the CDR3: TGTGCCAGCAGCCGGCAGGGCACAGATACGCAGTATTTT. This gives the protein CASSRQGTDTQYF.

The V gene is TRBV28, the J gene TRBJ2-2; D uncertain. The CDR3 has 16 amino acids. CDR1 is MDHEN, CDR2 SYDVKM, per germline. Trimming took 3 bases from V and 5 from J, leaving 16 bases between them. CDR3 protein: CASSFRRSPRTGELFF. The CDR3 DNA reads as TGTGCCAGCAGTTTTCGCCGATCGCCGCGGACCGGGGAGCTGTTTTTT. Filled out from reference TRBV28 and TRBJ2-2, the complete variable domain reads DVKVTQSSRYLVKRTGEKVFLECVQDMDHENMFWYRQDPGLGLRLIYFSYDVKMKEKGDIPEGYSVSREKKERFSLILESASTNQTSMYLCASSFRRSPRTGELFFGEGSRLTVL.

For the CDR3, the DNA is TGTGCCAGCAGTGAATGGGTCAGATATAATGAAAAACTGTTTTTT. This gives the protein CASSEWVRYNEKLFF. The chain uses TRBV25-1 and TRBJ1-4; unclear D gene. The CDR3 length is 15 residues. The V and J ends lost 1 base and 4 bases respectively, with 10 bases between them. Germline V gene data show CDR1 as MGHDK and CDR2 as SYGVNS.

The rearrangement uses TRBV6-2 or TRBV6-3 and TRBJ2-5, with D perhaps matching TRBD2 (6 bases). This CDR3 comprises 18 residues. The germline CDR1 and CDR2 sequences are MNHEY and SVGEGT. The V end lost 0 bases, the J end lost 4 bases, and 21 bases lay between the germline ends. The DNA for the CDR3 is TGTGCCAGCAGTTACTCGACGGCTGGGAGGCCCCTCCGAGAGACCCAGTACTTC. Translating it yields CASSYSTAGRPLRETQYF.

This clone was detected only once. The rearrangement uses TRBV30 and TRBJ1-5; 10 bases map to TRBD1. CDR1 and CDR2 from the germline V gene are GTSNPN and SVGIG (reference sequence). This CDR3 is built from 16 residues. Unmatched junction bases numbered 6, after V lost 1 base and J lost 3 bases. The CDR3 sequence: CAWSARTGGLNQPQHF. The CDR3, as DNA: TGTGCCTGGAGTGCTCGGACAGGGGGACTCAATCAGCCCCAGCATTTT.

The J gene is TRBJ1-4, the V gene TRBV27, with D maybe TRBD1 (5 bases). CDR3 length: 14 amino acids. Germline lookup yields CDR1 MNHEY and CDR2 SMNVEV (reference sequence). V gave up 4 bases and J gave up 3 bases, with 9 bases separating them. CDR3 sequence: CASSSGLSNEKLFF. The CDR3 DNA reads TGTGCCAGCAGTTCAGGGCTCTCTAATGAAAAACTGTTTTTT.

The V and J genes are TRBV28 and TRBJ2-5, with TRBD2 identical over 11 bases. The germline V gene encodes CDR1 MDHEN and CDR2 SYDVKM. This CDR3 region has 16 residues. Trimming removed 5 bases from V and 2 bases from J; junction bases left unmatched: 7. In DNA form, the CDR3 reads TGTGCCAGCAGTGCTCCGGGACTAGCGGCGCAAGAGACCCAGTACTTC. It yields the protein CASSAPGLAAQETQYF. The full variable domain, in which reference TRBV28 and TRBJ2-5 provide the parts outside the CDR3, is DVKVTQSSRYLVKRTGEKVFLECVQDMDHENMFWYRQDPGLGLRLIYFSYDVKMKEKGDIPEGYSVSREKKERFSLILESASTNQTSMYLCASSAPGLAAQETQYFGPGTRLLVL.

V and J are TRBV5-1 and TRBJ1-2, with unresolved D. This CDR3 has 20 amino acids. Germline V gives CDR1 SGHRS, CDR2 YFSETQ. V lost 4 bases and J 4 bases, leaving 32 bases between the germline ends. The CDR3 here is CASSPPPSSAQHTLAYGYTF. CDR3 sequence (DNA): TGCGCCAGCAGCCCGCCGCCATCGTCAGCGCAACACACCCTTGCCTATGGCTACACCTTC. Supplemented by reference TRBV5-1 and TRBJ1-2, the full variable domain reads KAGVTQTPRYLIKTRGQQVTLSCSPISGHRSVSWYQQTPGQGLQFLFEYFSETQRNKGNFPGRFSGRQFSNSRSEMNVSTLELGDSALYLCASSPPPSSAQHTLAYGYTFGSGTRLTVV.

The V gene is TRBV4-1, the J gene TRBJ1-2, with D possibly being TRBD1 (6 bases). With 4 bases removed from V and 8 bases from J, the gap between germline ends came to 23 bases. Germline V CDR1 and CDR2: MGHRA, YSYEKL. The length of the CDR3 is 16 residues. The CDR3 bases are TGCGCCAGCAGCCGAGCCCAGAAACAGGACAGTCAGGGCTACACCTTC. It specifies CASSRAQKQDSQGYTF.

This chain connects TRBV5-6 to TRBJ1-1; no clear D gene. Germline V gives CDR1 SGHDT, CDR2 YYEEEE. The CDR3 spans 15 residues. V lost 0 bases, J lost 2 bases, and 11 bases lay in between. CDR3 amino acids: CASSLETGRNTEAFF. The CDR3 nucleotides are TGTGCCAGCAGCTTGGAGACCGGAAGAAACACTGAAGCTTTCTTT. Full variable domain (missing parts from reference TRBV5-6 and TRBJ1-1): DAGVTQSPTHLIKTRGQQVTLRCSPKSGHDTVSWYQQALGQGPQFIFQYYEEEERQRGNFPDRFSGHQFPNYSSELNVNALLLGDSALYLCASSLETGRNTEAFFGQGTRLTVV.

This clone occurred a few times. The chain links TRBV27 to TRBJ2-3; D uncertain. This CDR3 has 15 amino acids. Germline values: CDR1 MNHEY, CDR2 SMNVEV (reference sequence). Deletions cut 0 bases from V and 6 bases from J, with 13 bases between. CDR3 in DNA: TGTGCCAGCAGTTTATCGAATCCCCAATGGGATACGCAGTATTTT. Amino acids: CASSLSNPQWDTQYF.

This chain links TRBV7-2 with TRBJ2-1; 10 bases map to TRBD2. CDR1 is SGHTA and CDR2 is FQGNSA in the germline V gene. The ends lost 2 bases at V and 0 bases at J; junction bases unmatched: 7. The CDR3 has 18 amino acids. The CDR3 region is CASSLPASGGLSYNEQFF. DNA for the CDR3: TGTGCCAGCAGCTTACCGGCTAGCGGGGGCCTCTCCTACAATGAGCAGTTCTTC. Combining the CDR3 with reference TRBV7-2 and TRBJ2-1 gives the whole variable domain GAGVSQSPSNKVTEKGKDVELRCDPISGHTALYWYRQSLGQGLEFLIYFQGNSAPDKSGLPSDRFSAERTGGSVSTLTIQRTQQEDSAVYLCASSLPASGGLSYNEQFFGPGTRLTVL.

The chain recombines TRBV20-1 with TRBJ2-7; the match to TRBD1 covers 7 bases. J was trimmed by 6 bases and V by 3 bases; bases with no gene match: 2. Germline V gene lookup returns CDR1 DFQATT and CDR2 SNEGSKA (reference sequence). The CDR3 is made up of 11 amino acids. CDR3 sequence reads: CSARTGLEQYF. The CDR3 coding sequence is TGCAGTGCTAGGACAGGGCTCGAGCAGTACTTC.

The rearrangement links TRBV7-9 to TRBJ1-2, with D unclear. The CDR3 contains 15 residues. The V end was cut by 0 bases, the J end by 4 bases, with 12 bases between. Germline CDR1 reads SEHNR; CDR2 reads FQNEAQ (reference sequence). The CDR3 DNA follows: TGTGCCAGCAGCTTAGCTTCCAGGTCCCCCTATGGCTACACCTTC. It yields the protein CASSLASRSPYGYTF.

The J gene is TRBJ2-5, the V gene TRBV5-1; D is possibly TRBD1 (5 bases). The CDR3 has 15 residues. V was cut by 6 bases and J by 4 bases, with 19 bases left in between. From germline, CDR1 is SGHRS and CDR2 YFSETQ. Written as DNA, the CDR3 is TGCGCCAGCACCCCTTCGGACACCGGCGGAGAGACCCAGTACTTC. It codes for CASTPSDTGGETQYF.

The genes are TRBV4-3 and TRBJ1-6, with 8 bases aligning to TRBD1. The J segment lost 10 bases and the V segment lost 4 bases, leaving 9 bases of the junction unmatched. CDR3 length: 15 amino acids. Germline V lookup: CDR1 LGHNA, CDR2 YSLEER. The CDR3: CASSLWQGADSPLHF. The CDR3, as DNA: TGCGCCAGCAGCCTGTGGCAGGGGGCGGACTCACCCCTCCACTTT.

V gene TRBV5-6 combines with J gene TRBJ2-2, with no clear D. CDR1 is SGHDT and CDR2 is YYEEEE in the germline V gene. The V end lost 4 bases, the J end lost 2 bases, and 6 bases lay between the germline ends. The CDR3 consists of 13 residues. The chain's CDR3 is CASSPRNTGELFF. The DNA for the CDR3 is TGTGCCAGCAGCCCGAGAAACACCGGGGAGCTGTTTTTT.